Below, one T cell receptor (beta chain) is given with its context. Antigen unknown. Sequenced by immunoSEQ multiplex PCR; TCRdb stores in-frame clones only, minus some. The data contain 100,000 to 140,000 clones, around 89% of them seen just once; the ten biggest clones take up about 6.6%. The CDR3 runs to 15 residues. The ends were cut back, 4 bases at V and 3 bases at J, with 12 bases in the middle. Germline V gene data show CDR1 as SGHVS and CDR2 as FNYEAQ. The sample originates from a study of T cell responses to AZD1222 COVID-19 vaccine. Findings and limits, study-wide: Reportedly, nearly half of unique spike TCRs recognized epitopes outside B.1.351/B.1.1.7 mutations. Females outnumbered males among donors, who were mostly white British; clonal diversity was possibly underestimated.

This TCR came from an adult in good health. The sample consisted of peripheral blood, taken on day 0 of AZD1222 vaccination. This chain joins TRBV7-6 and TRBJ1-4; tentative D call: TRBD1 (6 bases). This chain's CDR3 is CASSSSGAPNEKLFF. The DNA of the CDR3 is TGTGCCAGCAGCTCGTCAGGGGCCCCTAATGAAAAACTGTTTTTT.